Each of the 7 T cell receptor beta chains below was sequenced from the same sample in a study of CD8 T cells in ankylosing spondylitis. TCRdb called the 5' RACE reads again in MiXCR, with one record for every CDR3 protein. This table has tens of thousands of distinct CDR3 sequences, 2.5% to 3% appearing once. Source material: blood, either unsorted or a sorted T cell fraction (not recorded which). The receptors stem from a female donor with ankylosing spondylitis or in good health (not recorded which).

This clonotype was recorded many times. The CDR3 nucleotides are TGTGCCAGCAGCCCTTCCGGGACAGGGGACTACAATGAGCAGTTCTTC. It yields the protein CASSPSGTGDYNEQFF. This chain joins TRBV9 and TRBJ2-1, with 10 bases aligning to TRBD1. J was trimmed by 3 bases and V by 4 bases; bases with no gene match: 7. This CDR3 is 16 amino acids long. Looked up from germline, CDR1 is SGDLS and CDR2 is YYNGEE.

This clonotype was detected only a few times. J is TRBJ2-2 and V is TRBV9, with 10 bases identical to TRBD2. This CDR3 spans 19 amino acids. The V segment lost 3 bases and the J segment 0 bases; nucleotides outside the gene matches: 11. Germline CDR1 SGDLS, CDR2 YYNGEE. CDR3 region: CASSADYSGRNANTGELFF. DNA for the CDR3: TGTGCCAGCAGCGCCGATTATAGCGGGAGGAACGCGAACACCGGGGAGCTGTTTTTT.

This clonotype was detected once. The chain carries TRBV9 and TRBJ1-1; weak D call: TRBD1 (6 bases). Looked up from germline, CDR1 is SGDLS and CDR2 is YYNGEE. The CDR3 has 14 amino acids. The germline V and J ends were trimmed by 2 bases and 8 bases, with 16 bases remaining between them. CDR3 DNA: TGTGCCAGCAGCGTTACCCAAACAGGGACAGAAGCTTTCTTT. Its translation: CASSVTQTGTEAFF. The whole variable domain, remainder taken from reference TRBV9 and TRBJ1-1, is DSGVTQTPKHLITATGQRVTLRCSPRSGDLSVYWYQQSLDQGLQFLIQYYNGEERAKGNILERFSAQQFPDLHSELNLSSLELGDSALYFCASSVTQTGTEAFFGQGTRLTVV.

In its sample, this clonotype was seen many times. The V and J genes are TRBV9 and TRBJ2-7; D is ambiguous. The CDR3 has 15 amino acids. CDR1 is SGDLS, CDR2 YYNGEE, per germline. Trimming removed 4 bases from V and 0 bases from J, with 14 bases in between. Written as DNA, the CDR3 is TGTGCCAGCAGCCCCCGCACCCACGGCTCCTACGAGCAGTACTTC. Encoded protein: CASSPRTHGSYEQYF.

The sample holds many counts of this clonotype. The chain couples TRBV9 to TRBJ2-3; 10 positions match TRBD2. Germline V gene sequence: CDR1 SGDLS, CDR2 YYNGEE. The CDR3 runs 15 residues. V lost 3 bases to trimming and J lost 6 bases; unmatched junction nucleotides: 7. The CDR3 sequence is CASSADSGGPDTQYF. The CDR3 DNA reads TGTGCCAGCAGCGCCGATAGCGGGGGGCCCGATACGCAGTATTTT.

This clonotype was seen at least ten times. The chain is built from TRBV9 and TRBJ1-1; possibly TRBD1 for D (6 bases). This CDR3 region has 16 residues. Germline V gives CDR1 SGDLS, CDR2 YYNGEE. The V end was cut by 4 bases, the J end by 4 bases, with 20 bases between. CDR3 in amino acids: CASSIEGGLWGTEAFF. DNA of the CDR3: TGTGCCAGCAGCATAGAAGGGGGGCTCTGGGGCACTGAAGCTTTCTTT.

This clonotype occurred many times. V usage is TRBV9 and J usage is TRBJ2-7; tentative D call: TRBD1 (5 bases). Germline V gives CDR1 SGDLS, CDR2 YYNGEE. The V end lost 0 bases, the J end lost 4 bases, and 11 bases lay between the germline ends. The CDR3 runs 14 residues. This CDR3 is CASSVGTTAYEQYF. The DNA for the CDR3 is TGTGCCAGCAGCGTAGGTACGACAGCGTACGAGCAGTACTTC. The full variable domain, rest sourced from reference TRBV9 and TRBJ2-7, is DSGVTQTPKHLITATGQRVTLRCSPRSGDLSVYWYQQSLDQGLQFLIQYYNGEERAKGNILERFSAQQFPDLHSELNLSSLELGDSALYFCASSVGTTAYEQYFGPGTRLTVT.